In its sample, the clone carrying this T cell receptor (beta chain) was seen a few times. Its target is unknown. The primer mix had 60 Vbeta and 13 Jbeta primers. Sequencing was performed with immunoSEQ multiplex PCR; in TCRdb, only in-frame clones are kept and a portion is missing. The sample contains 140,000 to 150,000 clones, about 66% of which appear only once. The sample is drawn from a study of cytomegalovirus exposure and HLA in healthy donors. Trimming removed 4 bases from V and 5 bases from J, with 13 bases in between. There are 14 residues in the CDR3. The germline gives CDR1 SGHRS, CDR2 YFSETQ. General observations from the study: Solely CMV serostatus was available to characterize immune exposure. Researchers reported that a few CMV-associated chains were confirmed in vitro as CMV antigen-specific. In a later analysis, TCR beta V- and J-gene trimming was associated with a missense DCLRE1C variant. Later findings reportedly placed an Asian-associated ancestry cluster below the approximately 670-donor mean for N-insertions.

The receptor's source is a male donor in good health and CMV-seronegative. This chain connects TRBV5-1 to TRBJ1-5; no firm D call. Material: PBMCs. In nucleotides, the CDR3 is TGCGCCAGCAGCGAAGGAGGGATGGATCAGCCCCAGCATTTT. Translation: CASSEGGMDQPQHF.